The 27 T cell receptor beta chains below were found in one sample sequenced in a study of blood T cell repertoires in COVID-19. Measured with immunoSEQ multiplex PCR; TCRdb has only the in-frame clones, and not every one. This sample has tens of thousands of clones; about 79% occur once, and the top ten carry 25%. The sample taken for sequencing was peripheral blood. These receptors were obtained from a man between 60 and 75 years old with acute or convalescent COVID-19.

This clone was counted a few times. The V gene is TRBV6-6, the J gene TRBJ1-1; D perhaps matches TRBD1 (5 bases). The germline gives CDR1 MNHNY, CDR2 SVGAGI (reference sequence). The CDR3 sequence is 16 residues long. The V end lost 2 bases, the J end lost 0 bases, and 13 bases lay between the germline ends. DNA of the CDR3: TGTGCCAGCAGTTACCCAGGGTCAGGCATGAACACTGAAGCTTTCTTT. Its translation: CASSYPGSGMNTEAFF.

This CDR3 reads CASSVSAGGPYEQYF. CDR3 nucleotide sequence: TGTGCCAGCAGTGTCTCGGCGGGGGGGCCCTACGAGCAGTACTTC. The chain couples TRBV6-4 to TRBJ2-7, with 9 bases matching TRBD2. J lost 2 bases, V lost 4 bases, and 6 bases had no gene match. Germline V gene sequence: CDR1 MRHNA, CDR2 SNTAGT. The CDR3 has 15 residues.

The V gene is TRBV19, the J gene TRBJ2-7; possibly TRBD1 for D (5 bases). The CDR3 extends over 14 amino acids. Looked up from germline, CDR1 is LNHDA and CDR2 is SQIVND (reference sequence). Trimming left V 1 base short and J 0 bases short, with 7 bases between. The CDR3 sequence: CASSIGTNSYEQYF. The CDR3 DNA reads TGTGCCAGTAGTATAGGGACAAACTCCTACGAGCAGTACTTC.

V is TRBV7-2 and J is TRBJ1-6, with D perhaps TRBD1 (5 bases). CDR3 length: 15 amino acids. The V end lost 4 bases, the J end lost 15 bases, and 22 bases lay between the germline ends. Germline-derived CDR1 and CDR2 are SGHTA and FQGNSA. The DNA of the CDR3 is TGTGCCAGCAGCTCCGCTTCAGTGTGGAGGGGTGTCCTCCACTTT. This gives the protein CASSSASVWRGVLHF.

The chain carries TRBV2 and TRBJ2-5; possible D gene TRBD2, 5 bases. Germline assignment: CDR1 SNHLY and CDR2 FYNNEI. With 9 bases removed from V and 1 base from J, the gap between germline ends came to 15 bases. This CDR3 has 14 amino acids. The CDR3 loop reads CASGPQEAQETQYF. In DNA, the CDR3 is TGTGCCAGTGGGCCGCAGGAGGCCCAAGAGACCCAGTACTTC.

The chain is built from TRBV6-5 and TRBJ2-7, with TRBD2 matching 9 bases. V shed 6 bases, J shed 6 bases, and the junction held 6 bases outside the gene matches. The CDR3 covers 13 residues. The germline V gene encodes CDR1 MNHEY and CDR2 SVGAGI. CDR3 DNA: TGTGCCAGCAGGGTAGCGGGGGATCGCGAGCAGTACGTC. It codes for CASRVAGDREQYV.

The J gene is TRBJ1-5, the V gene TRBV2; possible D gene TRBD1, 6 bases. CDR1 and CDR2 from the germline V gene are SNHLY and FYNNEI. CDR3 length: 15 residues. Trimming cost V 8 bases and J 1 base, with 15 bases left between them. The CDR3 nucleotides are TGTGCCAGCGGGTGGACAGACTCAAGCAATCAGCCCCAGCATTTT. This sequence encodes CASGWTDSSNQPQHF.

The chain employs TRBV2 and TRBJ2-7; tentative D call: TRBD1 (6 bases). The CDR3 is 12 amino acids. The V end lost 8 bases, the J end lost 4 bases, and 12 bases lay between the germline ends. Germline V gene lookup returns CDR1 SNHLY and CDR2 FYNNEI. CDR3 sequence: CASARTAYEQYF. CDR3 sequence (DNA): TGTGCCAGCGCAAGGACAGCTTACGAGCAGTACTTC.

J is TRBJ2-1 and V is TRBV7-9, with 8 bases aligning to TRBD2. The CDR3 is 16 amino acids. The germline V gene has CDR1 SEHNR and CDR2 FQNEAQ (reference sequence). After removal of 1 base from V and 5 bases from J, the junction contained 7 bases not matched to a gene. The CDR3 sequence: CASSLVGTRGHNEQFF. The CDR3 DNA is TGTGCCAGCAGCTTAGTGGGGACTAGGGGCCACAATGAGCAGTTCTTC.

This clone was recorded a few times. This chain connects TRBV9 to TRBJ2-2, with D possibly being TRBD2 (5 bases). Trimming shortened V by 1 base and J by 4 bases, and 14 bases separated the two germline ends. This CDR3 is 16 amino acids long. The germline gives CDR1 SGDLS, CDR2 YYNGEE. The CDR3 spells CASSVYGSDGTGELFF. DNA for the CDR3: TGTGCCAGCAGCGTATATGGTAGCGACGGCACCGGGGAGCTGTTTTTT.

The CDR3 sequence is CASSLTQTGGREKLFF. The DNA of the CDR3 is TGTGCCAGCAGTCTTACTCAGACAGGGGGTCGAGAAAAACTGTTTTTT. The rearrangement uses TRBV28 and TRBJ1-4; 9 bases align to TRBD1. Looked up from germline, CDR1 is MDHEN and CDR2 is SYDVKM. V dropped 5 bases and J dropped 8; count of bases not matched to a gene: 12. The CDR3 is made up of 16 amino acids. Drawing the rest from reference TRBV28 and TRBJ1-4, the complete variable domain is DVKVTQSSRYLVKRTGEKVFLECVQDMDHENMFWYRQDPGLGLRLIYFSYDVKMKEKGDIPEGYSVSREKKERFSLILESASTNQTSMYLCASSLTQTGGREKLFFGSGTQLSVL.

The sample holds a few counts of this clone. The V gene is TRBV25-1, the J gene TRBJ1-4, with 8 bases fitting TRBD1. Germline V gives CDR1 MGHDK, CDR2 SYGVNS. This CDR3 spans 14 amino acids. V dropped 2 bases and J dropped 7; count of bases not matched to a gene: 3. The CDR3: CASSEGQGIEKLFF. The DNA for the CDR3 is TGTGCCAGCAGTGAAGGACAGGGCATTGAAAAACTGTTTTTT.

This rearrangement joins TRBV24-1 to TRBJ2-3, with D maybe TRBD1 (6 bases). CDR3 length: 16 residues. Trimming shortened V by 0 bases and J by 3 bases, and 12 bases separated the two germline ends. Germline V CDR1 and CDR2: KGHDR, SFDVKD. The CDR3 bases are TGTGCCACCAGTGATTTGGACAGGCAAAGGACAGATACGCAGTATTTT. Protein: CATSDLDRQRTDTQYF.

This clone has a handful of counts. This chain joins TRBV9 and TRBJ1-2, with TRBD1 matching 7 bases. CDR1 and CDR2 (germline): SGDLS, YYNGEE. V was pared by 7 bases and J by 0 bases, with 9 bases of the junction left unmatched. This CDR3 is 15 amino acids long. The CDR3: CASRVGGGPNYGYTF. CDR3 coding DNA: TGTGCCAGCCGAGTAGGGGGCGGACCTAACTATGGCTACACCTTC. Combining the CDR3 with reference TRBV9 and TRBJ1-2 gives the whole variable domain DSGVTQTPKHLITATGQRVTLRCSPRSGDLSVYWYQQSLDQGLQFLIQYYNGEERAKGNILERFSAQQFPDLHSELNLSSLELGDSALYFCASRVGGGPNYGYTFGSGTRLTVV.

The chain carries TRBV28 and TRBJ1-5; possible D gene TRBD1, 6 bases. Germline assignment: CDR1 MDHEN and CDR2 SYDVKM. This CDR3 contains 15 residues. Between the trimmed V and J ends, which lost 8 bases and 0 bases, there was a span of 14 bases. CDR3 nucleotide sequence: TGTGCCAGCCGTGGGGGCGGATATAGCAATCAGCCCCAGCATTTT. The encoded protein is CASRGGGYSNQPQHF.

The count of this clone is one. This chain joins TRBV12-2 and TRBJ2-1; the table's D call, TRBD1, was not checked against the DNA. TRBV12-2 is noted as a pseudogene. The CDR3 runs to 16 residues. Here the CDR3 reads CASGGQGDSGYNEQFF. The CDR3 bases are TGTGCAAGCGGTGGGCAGGGGGATTCGGGCTACAATGAGCAGTTCTTC.

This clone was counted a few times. Written as DNA, the CDR3 is TGTGCCAGTAGTATCTTGGCAGAAAATTCACCCCTCCACTTT. It translates to CASSILAENSPLHF. This chain uses TRBV19 with TRBJ1-6; no clear D gene. This CDR3 has 14 residues. V was clipped by 3 bases and J by 7 bases, with 10 bases between them. CDR1 and CDR2 from the germline V gene are LNHDA and SQIVND (reference sequence). Full variable domain (outside the CDR3, taken from reference TRBV19 and TRBJ1-6): DGGITQSPKYLFRKEGQNVTLSCEQNLNHDAMYWYRQDPGQGLRLIYYSQIVNDFQKGDIAEGYSVSREKKESFPLTVTSAQKNPTAFYLCASSILAENSPLHFGNGTRLTVT.

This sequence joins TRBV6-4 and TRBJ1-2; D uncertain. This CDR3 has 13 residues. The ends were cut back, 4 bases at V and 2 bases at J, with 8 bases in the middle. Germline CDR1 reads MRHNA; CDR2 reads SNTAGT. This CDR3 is CASSVSRNYGYTF. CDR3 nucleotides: TGTGCCAGCAGTGTGAGTCGGAACTATGGCTACACCTTC.

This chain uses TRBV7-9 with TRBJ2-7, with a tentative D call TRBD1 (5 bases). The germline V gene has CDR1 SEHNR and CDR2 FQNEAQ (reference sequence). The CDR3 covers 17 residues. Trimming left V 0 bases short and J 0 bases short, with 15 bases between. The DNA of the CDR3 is TGTGCCAGCAGCTTAGCGGCACAGGTCCTCAGCTCCTACGAGCAGTACTTC. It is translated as CASSLAAQVLSSYEQYF.

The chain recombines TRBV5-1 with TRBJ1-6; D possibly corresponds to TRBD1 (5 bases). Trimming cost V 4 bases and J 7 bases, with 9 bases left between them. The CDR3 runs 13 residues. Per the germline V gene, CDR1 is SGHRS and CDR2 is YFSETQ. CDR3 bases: TGCGCCAGCAGCCCTGACAGAAATTCACCCCTCCACTTT. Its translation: CASSPDRNSPLHF.

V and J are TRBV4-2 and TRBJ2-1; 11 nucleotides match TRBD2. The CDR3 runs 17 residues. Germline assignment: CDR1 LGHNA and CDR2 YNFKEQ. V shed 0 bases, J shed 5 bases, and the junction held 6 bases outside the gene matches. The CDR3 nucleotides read TGTGCCAGCAGCCAAGACCTCACTAGCGGGGGAAACAATGAGCAGTTCTTC. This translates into CASSQDLTSGGNNEQFF.

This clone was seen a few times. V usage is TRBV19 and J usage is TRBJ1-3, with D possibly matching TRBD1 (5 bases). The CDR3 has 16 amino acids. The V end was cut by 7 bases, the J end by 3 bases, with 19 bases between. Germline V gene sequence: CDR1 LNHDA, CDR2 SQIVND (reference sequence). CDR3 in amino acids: CASTTPGRGDGNTIYF. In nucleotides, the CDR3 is TGTGCCAGTACTACCCCAGGGAGGGGAGATGGAAACACCATATATTTT.

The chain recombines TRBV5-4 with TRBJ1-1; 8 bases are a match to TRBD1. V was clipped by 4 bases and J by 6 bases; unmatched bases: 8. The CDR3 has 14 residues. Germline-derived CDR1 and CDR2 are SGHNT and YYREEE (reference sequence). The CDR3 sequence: CASSVGTGRAEAFF. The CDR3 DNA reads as TGTGCCAGCAGCGTCGGGACAGGAAGAGCTGAAGCTTTCTTT. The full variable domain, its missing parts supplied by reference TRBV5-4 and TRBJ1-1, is ETGVTQSPTHLIKTRGQQVTLRCSSQSGHNTVSWYQQALGQGPQFIFQYYREEENGRGNFPPRFSGLQFPNYSSELNVNALELDDSALYLCASSVGTGRAEAFFGQGTRLTVV.

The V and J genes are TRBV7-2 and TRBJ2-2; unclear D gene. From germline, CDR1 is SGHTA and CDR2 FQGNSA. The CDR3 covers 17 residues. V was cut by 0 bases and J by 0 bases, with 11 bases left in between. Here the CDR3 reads CASSLAVATTNTGELFF. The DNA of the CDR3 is TGTGCCAGCAGCTTAGCGGTGGCAACGACGAACACCGGGGAGCTGTTTTTT.

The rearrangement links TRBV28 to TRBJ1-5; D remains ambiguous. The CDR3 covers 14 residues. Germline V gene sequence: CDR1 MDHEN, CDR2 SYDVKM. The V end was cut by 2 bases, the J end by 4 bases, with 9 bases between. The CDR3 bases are TGTGCCAGCAGTTTACCCAGGATAAATCAGCCCCAGCATTTT. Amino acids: CASSLPRINQPQHF. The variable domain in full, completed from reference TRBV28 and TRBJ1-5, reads DVKVTQSSRYLVKRTGEKVFLECVQDMDHENMFWYRQDPGLGLRLIYFSYDVKMKEKGDIPEGYSVSREKKERFSLILESASTNQTSMYLCASSLPRINQPQHFGDGTRLSIL.

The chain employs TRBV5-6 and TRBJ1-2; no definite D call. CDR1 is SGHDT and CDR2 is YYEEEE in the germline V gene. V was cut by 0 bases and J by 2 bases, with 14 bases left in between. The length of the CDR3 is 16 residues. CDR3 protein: CASSLGRMMRNYGYTF. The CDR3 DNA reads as TGTGCCAGCAGCTTGGGTCGGATGATGAGGAACTATGGCTACACCTTC.

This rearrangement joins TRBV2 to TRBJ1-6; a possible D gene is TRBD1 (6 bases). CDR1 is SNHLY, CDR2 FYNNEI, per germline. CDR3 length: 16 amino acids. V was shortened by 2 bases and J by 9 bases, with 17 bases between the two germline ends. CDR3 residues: CASSEQGQLRGSPLHF. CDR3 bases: TGTGCCAGCAGTGAACAAGGACAGCTCAGAGGTTCACCCCTCCACTTT.